The rows below give T cell receptor beta chains drawn from one sample of a study of blood T cell repertoires in COVID-19. Here immunoSEQ multiplex PCR was the method, and the copy in TCRdb shows in-frame clones only, minus some. The sample includes fewer than 250,000 clones, under 90% of them seen just once. Material for sequencing was peripheral blood. These receptors all stem from a woman aged 80 or older with COVID-19, enrolled during active disease. The CDR3 runs from the conserved cysteine through the conserved F or W. D genes are given only for firm matches. A row's size may be missing; if present it is once, few, many or a size class.

clone_size: once
v_call: TRBV3-1/TRBV3-2
d_call: .
j_call: TRBJ1-3
cdr3_nt: TGTGCCAGCAGCCAAGCCAGGCCCTCTGGAAACACCATATATTTT
cdr3_aa: CASSQARPSGNTIYF

clone_size: .
v_call: TRBV28
d_call: TRBD2
j_call: TRBJ2-3
cdr3_nt: TGTGCCAGCCGTTCGGGGGGGCTCACAGATACGCAGTATTTT
cdr3_aa: CASRSGGLTDTQYF

clone_size: .
v_call: TRBV6-5
d_call: TRBD1
j_call: TRBJ2-7
cdr3_nt: TGTGCCAGCGTCGGACAGGGCTCTCGGCAGTACTTC
cdr3_aa: CASVGQGSRQYF

clone_size: .
v_call: TRBV10-3
d_call: .
j_call: TRBJ1-1
cdr3_nt: TGTGCCATCAGTGGGGCAGGGAGGTCTGAAGCTTTCTTT
cdr3_aa: CAISGAGRSEAFF

clone_size: .
v_call: TRBV7-2
d_call: .
j_call: TRBJ1-2
cdr3_nt: TGTGCCAGCAGCCCCCGAGCCTCCCAGGGGTCCCAAGCTGGCTACACCTTC
cdr3_aa: CASSPRASQGSQAGYTF

clone_size: few
v_call: TRBV28
d_call: TRBD1
j_call: TRBJ1-5
cdr3_nt: TGTGCCAGCAGTTCCGGGACAGGGGGTCAGCGGCCCCAGCATTTT
cdr3_aa: CASSSGTGGQRPQHF

clone_size: .
v_call: TRBV6-1
d_call: .
j_call: TRBJ1-5
cdr3_nt: TGTGCCAGCAGTGGGACCGGGGGACTTTATAGCAATCAGCCCCAGCATTTT
cdr3_aa: CASSGTGGLYSNQPQHF

clone_size: .
v_call: TRBV6-1
d_call: TRBD1
j_call: TRBJ1-3
cdr3_nt: TGTGCCAGCAGTGAGTCCCCGACAGGGGCCTCAGGAAACACCATATATTTT
cdr3_aa: CASSESPTGASGNTIYF

clone_size: once
v_call: TRBV19
d_call: TRBD1
j_call: TRBJ1-4
cdr3_nt: TGTGCCAGCCTTGACAGGGGATTAGGAACAGAAAAACTGTTTTTT
cdr3_aa: CASLDRGLGTEKLFF

clone_size: .
v_call: TRBV28
d_call: TRBD1
j_call: TRBJ2-6
cdr3_nt: TGTGCCAGCCACAGGGGTAGATCTGGGGCCAACGTCCTGACTTTC
cdr3_aa: CASHRGRSGANVLTF

clone_size: .
v_call: TRBV11-2
d_call: .
j_call: TRBJ1-1
cdr3_nt: TGTGCCAGCAGCTTGAACCAAGACACCGTGAACACTGAAGCTTTCTTT
cdr3_aa: CASSLNQDTVNTEAFF

clone_size: .
v_call: TRBV3-1/TRBV3-2
d_call: .
j_call: TRBJ2-5
cdr3_nt: TGTGCCAGCAGCCCCTTGCAAGGGGGGACCCAGTACTTC
cdr3_aa: CASSPLQGGTQYF

clone_size: few
v_call: TRBV7-9
d_call: TRBD1
j_call: TRBJ1-5
cdr3_nt: TGTGCCAGCAGCTCCGACAGGGGGGATCAGCCCCAGCATTTT
cdr3_aa: CASSSDRGDQPQHF

clone_size: .
v_call: TRBV28
d_call: .
j_call: TRBJ1-1
cdr3_nt: TGTGCCAGCAGTTTGGAGGGGAAGGGGCTTACTGAAGCTTTCTTT
cdr3_aa: CASSLEGKGLTEAFF